This T cell receptor beta chain is drawn from a study of glioma-infiltrating T cells. TCR alpha and beta CDR3 regions were amplified from RNA using iRepertoire nested multiplex PCR. TCRdb reanalysed the multiplex PCR reads using MiXCR and keeps one entry per CDR3 protein. Here the sample spans fewer than 250,000 distinct CDR3 sequences, more than 25% being singletons. This CDR3 is built from 15 residues. The V segment lost 5 bases and the J segment 7 bases; nucleotides outside the gene matches: 14. The germline V gene encodes CDR1 SEHNR and CDR2 FQNEAQ (reference sequence). Of note for this clonotype: A clone one base away is much larger, so this may be a read error.

The receptor comes from a human donor with low-grade glioma or glioblastoma, undergoing nonglioma brain surgery, or in good health (not recorded which). Sequencing was carried out using glioma tissue, nonneoplastic brain tissue, or PBMCs (not recorded which). The chain carries TRBV7-9 and TRBJ2-7, with 7 nucleotides matching TRBD1. The CDR3 nucleotides are TGTGCCAGCAGCCATACAGGGGTACCCTACAATGAGCAGTACTTC. Amino acids: CASSHTGVPYNEQYF.